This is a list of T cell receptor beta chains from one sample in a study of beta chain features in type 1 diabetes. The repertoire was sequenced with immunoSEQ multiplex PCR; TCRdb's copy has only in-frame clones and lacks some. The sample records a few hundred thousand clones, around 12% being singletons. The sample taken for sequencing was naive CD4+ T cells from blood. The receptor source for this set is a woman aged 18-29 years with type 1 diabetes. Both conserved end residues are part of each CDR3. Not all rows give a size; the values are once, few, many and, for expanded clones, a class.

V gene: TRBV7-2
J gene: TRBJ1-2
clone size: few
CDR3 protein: CASSPAGYGYTF

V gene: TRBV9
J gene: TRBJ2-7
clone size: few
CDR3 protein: CASGQGGGGLLEQYF

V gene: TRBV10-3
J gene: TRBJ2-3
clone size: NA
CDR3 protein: CAISGSEGDTQYF

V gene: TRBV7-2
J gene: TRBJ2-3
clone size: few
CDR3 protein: CASSSRVDYTQYF

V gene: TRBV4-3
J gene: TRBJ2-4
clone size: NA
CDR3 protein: CASSQVVGGSKNIQYF

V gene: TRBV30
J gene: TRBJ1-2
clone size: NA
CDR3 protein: CAWSVLGDGYTF

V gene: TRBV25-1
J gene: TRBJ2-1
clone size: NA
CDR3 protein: CASSEGGIDEQFF

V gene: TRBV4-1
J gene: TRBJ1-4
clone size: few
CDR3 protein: CASSHPIRGINEKLFF

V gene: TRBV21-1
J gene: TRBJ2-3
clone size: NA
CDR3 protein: CASTQALAGADTQYF

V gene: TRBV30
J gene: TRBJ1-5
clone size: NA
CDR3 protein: CAWSLGTGDQPQHF

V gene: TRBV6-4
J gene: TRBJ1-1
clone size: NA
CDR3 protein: CASSYLPVRGLLVNTEAFF

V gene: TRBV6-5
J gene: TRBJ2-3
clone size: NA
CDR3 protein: CASRPGLVGNTQYF

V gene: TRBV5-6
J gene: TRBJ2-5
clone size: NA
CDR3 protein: CASSLSGQGEETQYF

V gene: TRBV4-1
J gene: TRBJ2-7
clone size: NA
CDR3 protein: CASSLDHGDRGSYEQYF

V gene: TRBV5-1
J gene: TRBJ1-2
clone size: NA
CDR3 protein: CASSSWTLNGYTF

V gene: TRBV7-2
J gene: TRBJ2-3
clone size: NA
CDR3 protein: CASSASGGVTDTQYF

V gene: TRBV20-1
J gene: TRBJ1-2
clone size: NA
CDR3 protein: CSASGDWGYTF

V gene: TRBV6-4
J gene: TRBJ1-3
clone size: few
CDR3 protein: CASSGTKQGNSGNTIYF

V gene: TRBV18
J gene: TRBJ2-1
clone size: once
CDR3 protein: CASSPLWSGGSTYNEQFF

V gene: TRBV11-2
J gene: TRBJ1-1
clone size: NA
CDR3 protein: CASSLMAPMNTEAFF

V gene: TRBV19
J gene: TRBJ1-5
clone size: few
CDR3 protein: CASSGQGVGQPQHF

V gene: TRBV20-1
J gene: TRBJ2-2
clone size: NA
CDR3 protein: CSAIRGGELFF

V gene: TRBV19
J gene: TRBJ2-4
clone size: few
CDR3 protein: CASSMRTGATQVVQYF

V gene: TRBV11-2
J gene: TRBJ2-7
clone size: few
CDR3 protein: CASSSLSTGWHEQYF

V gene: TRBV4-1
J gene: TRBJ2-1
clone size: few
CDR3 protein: CASSQGGGKTYNEQFF

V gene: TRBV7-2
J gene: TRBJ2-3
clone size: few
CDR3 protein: CASSLGGGRAPDTQYF

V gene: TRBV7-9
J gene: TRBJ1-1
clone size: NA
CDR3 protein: CASSLGGSGGLNTEAFF

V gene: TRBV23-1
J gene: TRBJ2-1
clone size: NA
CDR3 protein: CASPKPGTGASLGYNEQFF

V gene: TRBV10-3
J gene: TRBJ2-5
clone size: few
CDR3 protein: CAISALDYQETQYF

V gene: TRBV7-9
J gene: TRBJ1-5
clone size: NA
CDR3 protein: CASSLVGNSNQPQHF

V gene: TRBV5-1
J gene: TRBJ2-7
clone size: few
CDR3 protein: CASSSASTSGFSYEQYF

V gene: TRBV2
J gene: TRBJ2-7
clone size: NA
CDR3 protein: CASSPAGSTYEQYF

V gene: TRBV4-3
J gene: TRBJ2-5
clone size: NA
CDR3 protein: CASSQVAGGSHQETQYF

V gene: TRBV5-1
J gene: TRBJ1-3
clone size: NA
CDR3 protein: CASSLGSGGTVNSGNTIYF

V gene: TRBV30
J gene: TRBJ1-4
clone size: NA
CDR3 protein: CAWSEKQGANGEKLFF

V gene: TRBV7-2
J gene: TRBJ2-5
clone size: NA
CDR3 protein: CASRPSGGHQETQYF

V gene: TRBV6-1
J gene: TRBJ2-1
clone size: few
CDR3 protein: CASSEIGNEQFF

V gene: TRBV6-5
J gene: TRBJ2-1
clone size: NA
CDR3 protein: CASGGGPSYNEQFF

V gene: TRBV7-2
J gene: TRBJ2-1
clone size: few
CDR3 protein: CASSWTSGGGNEQFF

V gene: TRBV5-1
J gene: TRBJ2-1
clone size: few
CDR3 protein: CASSPGLAGGHEQFF

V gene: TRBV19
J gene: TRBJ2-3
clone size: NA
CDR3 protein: CASLPAGSTDTQYF

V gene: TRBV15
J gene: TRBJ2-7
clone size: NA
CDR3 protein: CATSRDRDRAYEQYF

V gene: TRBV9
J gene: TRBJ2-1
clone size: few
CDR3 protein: CASSVRRSGTYNEQFF

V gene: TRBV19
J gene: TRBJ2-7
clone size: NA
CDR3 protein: CASSPRQGAYEQYF

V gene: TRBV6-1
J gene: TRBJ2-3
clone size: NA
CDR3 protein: CASGTSGRLGDTQYF

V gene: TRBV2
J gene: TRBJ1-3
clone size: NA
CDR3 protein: CATQGVAGNTIYF

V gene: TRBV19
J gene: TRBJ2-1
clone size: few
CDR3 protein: CASNYGGGIYNEQFF

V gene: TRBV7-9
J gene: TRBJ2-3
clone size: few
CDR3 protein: CASSPRGGTTDTQYF